The 6 T cell receptor beta chains below come from one sample, sequenced in a study of neurological immune-mediated disorders. TCRdb redid the calling of the 5' RACE reads with MiXCR, one entry per CDR3 protein. The sample lists about 44,000 distinct CDR3 sequences, about 22% occurring once. Noted time point: technical triplicate 3. What was sequenced was PBMCs. The source of these receptors is a man aged 60 to 69 with HTLV-1-associated myelopathy (HAM/TSP).

This clonotype was detected many times. The rearrangement links TRBV5-1 to TRBJ1-1, with TRBD1 as a possible D gene (5 bases). This CDR3 is built from 14 residues. The V end was cut by 4 bases, the J end by 2 bases, with 12 bases between. The germline V gene has CDR1 SGHRS and CDR2 YFSETQ. The DNA for the CDR3 is TGCGCCAGCAGCCCCCACAGGTCCAACACTGAAGCTTTCTTT. It is translated as CASSPHRSNTEAFF.

This clonotype was counted many times. The chain recombines TRBV28 with TRBJ1-5; weak D call: TRBD1 (6 bases). CDR3 length: 16 residues. V was cut by 5 bases and J by 1 base, with 15 bases left in between. Germline V gene lookup returns CDR1 MDHEN and CDR2 SYDVKM. CDR3 sequence reads: CASSPGGGESNQPQHF. As DNA, the CDR3 is TGTGCCAGCAGTCCCGGAGGGGGTGAGAGCAATCAGCCCCAGCATTTT.

The count of this clonotype is one. A much larger clone differs from this one at a single base, so this may be a read error. This sequence joins TRBV6-5 and TRBJ2-5, with 9 bases matching TRBD2. The germline V gene encodes CDR1 MNHEY and CDR2 SVGAGI. This CDR3 is built from 16 residues. The CDR3 protein is CANSPLSGGLGETQYF. As DNA, the CDR3 is TGTGCCAACAGTCCCCTTAGCGGGGGTTTAGGAGAGACCCAGTACTTC.

The rearrangement joins TRBV5-6 to TRBJ2-5, with 7 bases matching TRBD1. With 4 bases clipped from V and 1 base from J, the junction kept 4 bases outside the gene matches. The length of the CDR3 is 14 residues. CDR1 and CDR2 from the germline V gene are SGHDT and YYEEEE. This chain's CDR3 is CASSPTGPQETQYF. DNA for the CDR3: TGTGCCAGCAGCCCGACAGGGCCCCAAGAGACCCAGTACTTC. Based on the CDR3 plus reference TRBV5-6 and TRBJ2-5, the full variable domain is DAGVTQSPTHLIKTRGQQVTLRCSPKSGHDTVSWYQQALGQGPQFIFQYYEEEERQRGNFPDRFSGHQFPNYSSELNVNALLLGDSALYLCASSPTGPQETQYFGPGTRLLVL.

This chain uses TRBV18 with TRBJ1-1; 7 bases agree with TRBD1. Trimming at V came to 2 bases and at J to 3 bases, leaving 6 bases not matched to a gene. Germline CDR1 reads KGHSH; CDR2 reads LQKENI. This CDR3 region has 15 residues. The CDR3 DNA sequence: TGTGCCAGCTCACCAGGTGAGGGGGCTCACACTGAAGCTTTCTTT. Translating gives CASSPGEGAHTEAFF.

With regard to this clonotype: One end of the junction does not line up with germline, which may come from a read error. J is TRBJ1-1 and V is TRBV12-3 or TRBV12-4; possibly TRBD1 for D (6 bases). CDR3 length equals 13 residues. This chain's CDR3 is CASTLDRPNEAIF. In nucleotides, the CDR3 is TGTGCCAGCACCCTCGACAGGCCTAACGAAGCTATCTTC.